Listed below are T cell receptor beta chains from one sample, sequenced in a study of T cell repertoires in cytomegalovirus infection. TCRdb analysed the reads with MiXCR anew, one entry per CDR3 protein. The sample has around 450,000 distinct CDR3 sequences, about a third seen once; the top ten hold roughly an eighth. Material: PBMCs. The source is a human donor in good health (CMV status not recorded). Some clones in this sample may be carry-over from other donors' samples. The CDR3 runs from the conserved cysteine through the conserved F or W. D genes are given only for firm matches. Size is stated for part of the rows, as once, few or many counts, or as a class when the clone is expanded.

D gene	clone size	V gene	J gene	CDR3 DNA	CDR3 protein
-	-	TRBV28	TRBJ2-3	TGTGCCAGCAGTTTTCAGGGGCTAGCCTCCACAGATACGCAGTATTTT	CASSFQGLASTDTQYF
-	many	TRBV7-2	TRBJ1-2	TGTGCCAGCAGCTTAGATTTTGGTCGTATCGGCTATGGCTACACCTTC	CASSLDFGRIGYGYTF
TRBD1	-	TRBV29-1	TRBJ2-7	TGCAGCGAGCTTACCGGGACAGCCGACGGTCCATACGAGCAGTACTTC	CSELTGTADGPYEQYF
-	-	TRBV19	TRBJ2-7	TGTGCCAGTAAGAGGGGAGGAGTAGAGGGGGCCTACGAGCAGTACTTC	CASKRGGVEGAYEQYF
-	few	TRBV12-3/TRBV12-4	TRBJ1-2	TGTGCCAGCAGAGAAGGTGGAGGCTACACCTTC	CASREGGGYTF
-	-	TRBV6-1	TRBJ1-5	TGTGCCAGCAGAACCCCTGGGGGCGTTACTAATCAGCCCCAGCATTTT	CASRTPGGVTNQPQHF
TRBD1	few	TRBV24-1	TRBJ1-2	TGTGCCACCAGTGATTTGCCCTGGGGACAGGGGAACTATGGCTACACCTTC	CATSDLPWGQGNYGYTF
-	few	TRBV5-4	TRBJ2-1	TGTGCCAGCGCGGGGGCGGCAGGGGGCTTCAATGAGCAGTTCTTC	CASAGAAGGFNEQFF
-	-	TRBV27	TRBJ1-2	TGTGCCAGCAGTTTATTAGCGGGGCCCAACTATGGCTACACCTTC	CASSLLAGPNYGYTF
-	many	TRBV2	TRBJ2-6	TGTGCCAGCAGGGGCGGGACAAGATTTTCTGGGGCCAACGTCCTGACTTTC	CASRGGTRFSGANVLTF
-	-	TRBV24-1	TRBJ1-4	TGTGCCACCAGTGAAGCAACTAATGAAAAACTGTTTTTT	CATSEATNEKLFF
-	-	TRBV12-3/TRBV12-4	TRBJ2-7	TGTGCCAGCAGTTTCCTCGGCAGGGCAGGGGATTACGAGCAGTACTTC	CASSFLGRAGDYEQYF
-	few	TRBV7-2	TRBJ2-7	TGTGCCAGCAGCTTAGCGCTTGATGGTACGGCCTTCCTCTACGAGCAGTACTTC	CASSLALDGTAFLYEQYF
-	many	TRBV7-2	TRBJ1-1	TGTGCCAGCAGCTTAGGTGGACAGTGGATGAACACTGAAGCTTTCTTT	CASSLGGQWMNTEAFF
TRBD1	few	TRBV27	TRBJ1-1	TGTGCCAGCAGACGACAGGGCTGGTACACTGAAGCTTTCTTT	CASRRQGWYTEAFF
TRBD2	few	TRBV4-1	TRBJ2-3	TGTGCCAGCAGCCAAGTGCCGGGACGGGGGGCAGATACGCAGTATTTT	CASSQVPGRGADTQYF
-	few	TRBV25-1	TRBJ2-1	TGTGCCAGCAGTGAGAGGTCTCATTTTAATGAGCAGTTCTTC	CASSERSHFNEQFF
-	-	TRBV20-1	TRBJ1-5	TGCAGTGCCTCGACCCACGGACAGCCCCAGCATTTT	CSASTHGQPQHF
TRBD2	-	TRBV6-2/TRBV6-3	TRBJ2-3	TGTGCCAGCAGTTATCTAGCGGGGGGGCCTGGGGCAGATACGCAGTATTTT	CASSYLAGGPGADTQYF
TRBD1	once	TRBV5-4	TRBJ2-1	TGTGCCAGCACTCAGGGGGCGCTTGCCTACAATGAGCAGTTCTTC	CASTQGALAYNEQFF
-	few	TRBV27	TRBJ1-5	TGTGCCAGCAGTACCCAGGGATATCGCAATCAGCCCCAGCATTTT	CASSTQGYRNQPQHF
TRBD1	-	TRBV6-5	TRBJ2-7	TGTGCCAGCACTTCCCCTCGACAGGGTTTCGACGAGCAGTACTTC	CASTSPRQGFDEQYF
TRBD2	-	TRBV29-1	TRBJ2-3	TGCAGCGTTGTGCGTCTAGCGGGGGGAGCAGATACGCAGTATTTT	CSVVRLAGGADTQYF
-	-	TRBV25-1	TRBJ2-3	TGTGCCAGCAGTGACATACTAGGTAGCACAGATACGCAGTATTTT	CASSDILGSTDTQYF
TRBD2	few	TRBV12-3/TRBV12-4	TRBJ2-2	TGTGCCAGCAGCGTAGCGGGGAACACCGGGGAGCTGTTTTTT	CASSVAGNTGELFF
-	many	TRBV7-2	TRBJ2-7	TGTGCCAGCAGCCCCCGGGGGACCACCTACGAGCAGTACTTC	CASSPRGTTYEQYF
TRBD2	-	TRBV7-6	TRBJ2-1	TGTGCTAGCAGCTCTTACCAACCGGGACTAGCGGGGCTAATGGGGAGGGAGCAGTTCTTC	CASSSYQPGLAGLMGREQFF
TRBD1	-	TRBV7-8	TRBJ1-1	TGTGCCAGCAGCTTGGACAGGGGACCTGAATCTGTCTTT	CASSLDRGPESVF
-	many	TRBV6-1	TRBJ2-7	TGTGCCAGCAATTTCCAGGGGTACGAGCAGTACTTC	CASNFQGYEQYF
-	many	TRBV12-3/TRBV12-4	TRBJ1-6	TGTGCCAGCAGTTTGCGGGATTCACCCCTCCACTTT	CASSLRDSPLHF
TRBD1	-	TRBV6-1	TRBJ1-6	TGTGCCAGCAGCATGCTCGGGACAGGCCCTCTCTATAATTCACCCCTCCACTTT	CASSMLGTGPLYNSPLHF
-	-	TRBV20-1	TRBJ1-6	TGCTCCCTAGGGGAGTTATATAATTCACCCCTCCACTTT	CSLGELYNSPLHF
-	few	TRBV6-1	TRBJ1-6	TGTGCCAGCAGTGCCCCCATTGTCGGTTCACCCCTCCACTTT	CASSAPIVGSPLHF
TRBD1	many	TRBV7-2	TRBJ2-5	TGTGCCAGCAGCTTCACCGTCACAGGGGAGTGGGGGACCCAGTACTTC	CASSFTVTGEWGTQYF
TRBD1	-	TRBV12-3/TRBV12-4	TRBJ1-4	TGTGCCAGCAGTCCACAGGGGGCCGTCGGGGAAAAACTGTTTTTT	CASSPQGAVGEKLFF
TRBD1	-	TRBV5-1	TRBJ1-2	TGCGCCAGCAGCCTAAGTCGCGCCTCGACAGGGGATGGCTACACCTTC	CASSLSRASTGDGYTF
-	-	TRBV19	TRBJ2-2	TGTGCCAGTAGTATATGGCAGGGTGGAAACACCGGGGAGCTGTTTTTT	CASSIWQGGNTGELFF
-	-	TRBV28	TRBJ2-4	TGTGCCAGCAGTTCCTGGACAGCTTTGCTAGCCAAAAACATTCAGTACTTC	CASSSWTALLAKNIQYF
-	many	TRBV7-6	TRBJ2-3	TGTGCCAGCAGCTTAGGCGCGGGGACCACAGATACGCAGTATTTT	CASSLGAGTTDTQYF
-	few	TRBV7-8	TRBJ1-5	TGTGCCAGCAGCTTAGTTGGATTTTATCAGCCCCAGCATTTT	CASSLVGFYQPQHF
TRBD2	many	TRBV7-6	TRBJ2-1	TGTGCCAGCAGCTTCGAACTAGCGGGGGGGCCTTATGAGCAGTTCTTC	CASSFELAGGPYEQFF
-	few	TRBV19	TRBJ2-4	TGTGCCAGTAGGAACATAAACATTCAGTACTTC	CASRNINIQYF
-	-	TRBV6-6	TRBJ1-5	TGTGCCAGCAGCCCGAGACTCGAGGGCAATCAGCCCCAGCATTTT	CASSPRLEGNQPQHF
-	-	TRBV6-5	TRBJ2-7	TGTGCCAGCAGTTACGCAGGTTCTCGACTGGGGCAGTACTTC	CASSYAGSRLGQYF
-	-	TRBV6-1	TRBJ2-1	TGTGCCAGCAGTGAACGACACCTGTACAATGAGCAGTTCTTC	CASSERHLYNEQFF
TRBD1	-	TRBV7-9	TRBJ2-7	TGTGCCAGCAGCTTAGCCGTAACAGGGGGCGCTATTTCCTACGAGCAGTACTTC	CASSLAVTGGAISYEQYF
-	-	TRBV18	TRBJ1-1	TGTGCCAGCTCACTACTGAACCAAGTGGCTGACACTGAAGCTTTCTTT	CASSLLNQVADTEAFF
-	-	TRBV28	TRBJ1-1	TGTGCCAGCAGTTTATACGACAGCTTTGGGGAAGCTTTCTTT	CASSLYDSFGEAFF
TRBD1	few	TRBV19	TRBJ2-1	TGTGCCAGTAGTCGACAGGGGGCCAGCTCCTACAATGAGCAGTTCTTC	CASSRQGASSYNEQFF